Listed here are 8 T cell receptor beta chains from one sample, sequenced in a study of T-cell reconstitution after alpha-beta-depleted transplantation in children (dated by TCRdb to 2016 to 2018). Libraries came from PCR. The sequencer listed for this sample is Illumina HiSeq 2500. To normalize quantification of the TCRbeta repertoire, the TCR libraries were built with molecular barcoding that relied on unique molecular identifiers. TCRdb redid the processing of the public reads, applying fastp at Q25 and MiXCR, and retained in-frame beta chains. Duplicate CDR3 protein sequences are folded into a single record with the most common DNA and genes. This sample has approximately 93,000 distinct CDR3 sequences in its table, and 7% to 9% of those were observed once. Over 6% of the sample is in the top ten clones. Specimen: PBMCs from the stem cell graft donor, collected from the stem cell graft. All receptors come from a human donor who donated a stem cell graft to a child with congenital amegakaryocytic thrombocytopenia.

This clonotype showed up many times. V is TRBV6-1 and J is TRBJ2-7, with 11 bases aligning to TRBD1. The length of the CDR3 is 14 residues. Per germline, CDR1 MNHNS and CDR2 SASEGT. CDR3 sequence (DNA): TGTGCTTCCCAGTGGGGACAGGGGGGGTACGAGCAGTACTTC. It specifies CASQWGQGGYEQYF.

This clonotype was observed at least ten times. V is TRBV6-5 and J is TRBJ1-5; no firm D call. V shed 5 bases and J shed 7 bases, with 15 bases lying between them. The CDR3 is 14 residues long. CDR1 is MNHEY, CDR2 SVGAGI, per germline. The CDR3 reads CASSPSDAQQPQHF. In DNA form, the CDR3 reads TGTGCCAGCAGTCCCTCCGACGCACAACAGCCCCAGCATTTT.

This sequence joins TRBV7-8 and TRBJ2-1; the match to TRBD1 covers 8 bases. The CDR3 runs to 14 residues. Germline loops: CDR1 SGHVS, CDR2 FQNEAQ. Trimming took 8 bases from V and 4 from J; bases not matched to a gene: 7. The CDR3 nucleotides are TGTGCCAGCCAGGGCCGACAGGGGTACAATGAGCAGTTCTTC. It is translated as CASQGRQGYNEQFF.

There are many counts of this clonotype. The rearrangement links TRBV5-1 to TRBJ2-7, with D perhaps matching TRBD2 (5 bases). V was cut by 7 bases and J by 5 bases, with 16 bases left in between. This CDR3 is built from 13 residues. Per the germline V gene, CDR1 is SGHRS and CDR2 is YFSETQ. The CDR3 DNA reads as TGCGCCAGCGCTGCCTACATCGGGAACGAGCAGTACTTC. Translating gives CASAAYIGNEQYF.

This clonotype appeared many times. This chain uses TRBV4-3 with TRBJ2-3; 7 positions match TRBD1. Germline CDR1 LGHNA, CDR2 YSLEER. V was clipped by 1 base and J by 4 bases; unmatched bases: 8. This CDR3 comprises 16 residues. For the CDR3, the DNA is TGCGCCAGCAGCCAAGGCGTCGGGACAGTTCCAGATACGCAGTATTTT. Its protein is CASSQGVGTVPDTQYF.

The genes are TRBV20-1 and TRBJ1-1; D gene ambiguous. CDR1 and CDR2 (germline): DFQATT, SNEGSKA (reference sequence). With 3 bases removed from V and 2 bases from J, the gap between germline ends came to 16 bases. This CDR3 is built from 15 residues. The CDR3 nucleotides read TGCAGTGCTAGGGGTGGGTCAGGTTTTAACACTGAAGCTTTCTTT. As protein: CSARGGSGFNTEAFF.

This clonotype was detected many times. The CDR3 nucleotides read TGCGCCAGCAGCACGCGACAGGGAAAGAGGCCCACTGAAGCTTTCTTT. It codes for CASSTRQGKRPTEAFF. The chain combines TRBV4-1 with TRBJ1-1; TRBD1 agrees at 7 bases. The germline CDR1 and CDR2 sequences are MGHRA and YSYEKL. This CDR3 has 16 residues. The V gene end was trimmed by 5 bases and the J gene end by 4 bases; junction bases not matched to a gene: 13.

This clonotype appeared many times. The chain is built from TRBV5-1 and TRBJ2-1; no reliable D call. Trimming left V 3 bases short and J 0 bases short, with 7 bases between. Germline-derived CDR1 and CDR2 are SGHRS and YFSETQ. The CDR3 covers 14 residues. Here the CDR3 DNA reads TGCGCCAGCAGCTCCCAGAACTCCTACAATGAGCAGTTCTTC. This gives the protein CASSSQNSYNEQFF.